This T cell receptor beta chain was recorded in a study of control samples from healthy donors and cancer patients. Germline V gene data show CDR1 as MDHEN and CDR2 as SYDVKM. The CDR3 has 13 residues. The ends lost 6 bases at V and 2 bases at J; junction bases unmatched: 2. Sequencing was performed with immunoSEQ multiplex PCR; in TCRdb, only in-frame clones are kept and a portion is missing. The sample lists around 250,000 clones, approximately 80% occurring once. The material sequenced was PBMCs. The origin of this receptor is a woman in her fifties or sixties with lung cancer. This chain links TRBV28 with TRBJ2-7; 9 bases map to TRBD2. The CDR3 nucleotides are TGTGCCAGCAGAGGGACTAGCCCCTACGAGCAGTACTTC. Its translation: CASRGTSPYEQYF.